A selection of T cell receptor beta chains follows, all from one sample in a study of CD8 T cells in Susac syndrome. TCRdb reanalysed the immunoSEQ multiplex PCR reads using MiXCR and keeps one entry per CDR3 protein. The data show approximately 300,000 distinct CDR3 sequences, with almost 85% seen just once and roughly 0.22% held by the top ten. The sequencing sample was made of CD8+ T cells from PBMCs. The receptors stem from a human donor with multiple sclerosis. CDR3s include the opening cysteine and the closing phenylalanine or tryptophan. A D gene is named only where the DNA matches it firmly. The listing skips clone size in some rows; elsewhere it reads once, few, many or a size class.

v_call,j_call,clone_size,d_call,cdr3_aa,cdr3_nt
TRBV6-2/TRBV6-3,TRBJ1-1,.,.,CASSYHYGSNTEAFF,TGTGCCAGCAGTTACCACTACGGATCGAACACTGAAGCTTTCTTT
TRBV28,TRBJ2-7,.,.,CASSWGAFEQYF,TGTGCCAGCAGTTGGGGGGCTTTTGAGCAGTACTTC
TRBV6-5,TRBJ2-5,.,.,CASSYSRGGDETQCF,TGTGCCAGCAGTTACTCGAGGGGGGGCGATGAGACCCAGTGCTTC
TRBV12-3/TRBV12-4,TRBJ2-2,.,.,CASSPDGIPINTGELFF,TGTGCCAGCAGCCCGGACGGGATCCCGATCAACACCGGGGAGCTGTTTTTT
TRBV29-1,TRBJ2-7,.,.,CSVEDGSSYEQYF,TGCAGCGTTGAAGATGGGAGCTCCTACGAGCAGTACTTC
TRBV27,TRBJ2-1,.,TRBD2,CASSLREDYNEQFF,TGTGCCAGCAGTTTACGGGAGGATTACAATGAGCAGTTCTTC
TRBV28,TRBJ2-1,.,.,CASNSKKRASFYNEQFF,TGTGCCAGCAACTCCAAGAAGAGGGCTAGTTTCTACAATGAGCAGTTCTTC
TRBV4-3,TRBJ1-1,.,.,CASSQDWGGQNTEAFF,TGCGCCAGCAGCCAAGATTGGGGCGGCCAAAACACTGAAGCTTTCTTT
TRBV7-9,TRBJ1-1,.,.,CASSLLNAEAFF,TGTGCCAGCAGCTTACTCAACGCTGAAGCTTTCTTT
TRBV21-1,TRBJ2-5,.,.,CASSDKLHRARERKETQYF,TGTGCCAGCAGCGACAAGCTACACAGGGCACGGGAGCGAAAGGAGACCCAGTACTTC
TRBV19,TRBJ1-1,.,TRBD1,CASRAGTGVYWEAFF,TGTGCCAGTAGAGCCGGGACAGGGGTGTACTGGGAAGCTTTCTTT
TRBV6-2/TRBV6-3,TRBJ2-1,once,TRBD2,CASSYLLAGGNEQFF,TGTGCCAGCAGTTACTTACTAGCGGGAGGGAATGAGCAGTTCTTC
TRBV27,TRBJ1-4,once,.,CASSQQRNRGPNEKLFF,TGTGCCAGCAGTCAACAACGCAACCGGGGCCCTAATGAAAAACTGTTTTTT
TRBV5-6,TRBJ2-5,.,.,CASSSVQVNDADETQYF,TGTGCCAGCAGCTCGGTCCAAGTCAATGACGCGGACGAGACCCAGTACTTC
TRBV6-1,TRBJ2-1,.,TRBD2,CASSGLAGLTYNEQFF,TGTGCCAGCAGTGGGTTAGCGGGACTCACCTACAATGAGCAGTTCTTC
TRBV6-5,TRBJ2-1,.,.,CASSYFTDFTGRYNEQFF,TGTGCCAGCAGTTACTTTACTGATTTCACCGGGAGATATAATGAGCAGTTCTTC
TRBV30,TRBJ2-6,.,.,CAWNDRGGANVLTF,TGTGCCTGGAACGACCGGGGTGGGGCCAACGTCCTGACTTTC
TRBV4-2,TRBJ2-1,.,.,CASSLGSDYNEQFF,TGTGCCAGCAGCCTGGGGTCCGACTACAATGAGCAGTTCTTC
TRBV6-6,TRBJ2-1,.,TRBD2,CASSRWTSGGGNEQFF,TGTGCCAGCAGTCGGTGGACTAGCGGGGGGGGTAATGAGCAGTTCTTC
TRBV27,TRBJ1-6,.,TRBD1,CASSLRGPNNSPLHF,TGTGCCAGCAGTTTAAGGGGGCCCAATAATTCACCCCTCCACTTT
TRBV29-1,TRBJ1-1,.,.,CSAAQGVGTEAFF,TGCAGCGCCGCACAGGGCGTGGGCACTGAAGCTTTCTTT
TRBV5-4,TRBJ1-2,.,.,CASSQRGILSYGYTF,TGTGCCAGTTCCCAAAGGGGGATTCTCAGCTATGGCTACACCTTC
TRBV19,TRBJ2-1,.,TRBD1,CASSTGGNEQFF,TGTGCCAGTAGTACAGGGGGCAATGAGCAGTTCTTC
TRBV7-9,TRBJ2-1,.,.,CATGGPGGYNEQFF,TGTGCCACCGGAGGGCCTGGAGGGTACAATGAGCAGTTCTTC